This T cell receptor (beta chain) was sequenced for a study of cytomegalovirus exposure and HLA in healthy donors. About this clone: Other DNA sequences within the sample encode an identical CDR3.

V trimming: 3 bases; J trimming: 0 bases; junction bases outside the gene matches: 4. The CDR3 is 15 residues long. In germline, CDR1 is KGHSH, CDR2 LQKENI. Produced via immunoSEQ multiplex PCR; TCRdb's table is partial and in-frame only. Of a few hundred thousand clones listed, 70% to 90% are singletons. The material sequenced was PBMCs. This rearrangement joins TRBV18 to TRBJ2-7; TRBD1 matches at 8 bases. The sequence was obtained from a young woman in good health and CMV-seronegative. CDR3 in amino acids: CASSPGTGVSYEQYF. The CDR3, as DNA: TGTGCCAGCTCACCGGGGACAGGAGTCTCCTACGAGCAGTACTTC.